This T cell receptor (beta chain) appears in the sequencing data of a study of T-cell reconstitution after alpha-beta-depleted transplantation in children (dated by TCRdb to the mid-2010s). In terms of the full investigation: Using TCR repertoire profiling, the study followed T-cell immune reconstitution in a quantitative way in children after TCRalphabeta/CD19-depleted allogeneic hematopoietic cell transplantation. Broader findings and caveats from the paper: In some patients, the high TCRbeta diversity seen at day 60 was put down to recipient T cells and intrathymic progenitors that had survived conditioning. About two months after transplant, the apparently early recovery of alphabetaT-cell counts reportedly depended on just several hundred clones that had expanded rapidly and came from non-depleted graft cells. Hyperexpanded clone frequencies declined over subsequent months; after one year, T-cell counts and TCRbeta diversity were mostly attributed to newly produced T cells.

On this clonotype itself: Its cognate antigen has yet to be identified. No per-base quality is available; no much larger clone lies one base away.

The CDR3 numbers 15 residues from cysteine through phenylalanine. Kept here is only the CDR3 DNA, which spans 45 bases and is read in frame from base 1. As encoded in the germline V gene (reference sequence), CDR1 is SEHNR while CDR2 is FQNEAQ. Trimming accounts for 5 bases at V and 4 bases at J, while the number of junction bases matched to no gene is 7. Library generation was performed with PCR. The sequencer was an Illumina HiSeq 2500. TCR library preparation used molecular barcoding, with unique molecular identifiers applied to normalize quantification of the TCRbeta repertoire. TCRdb reanalyzed the raw reads on its own, using fastp at Q25 for trimming and MiXCR for clone calling, and kept in-frame beta chains. Merged by CDR3 protein, the rows form single entries marked with the most common genes and DNA. Across this sample there are 530,000 or so distinct CDR3 sequences, with approximately 30% seen only once. The ten top clones hold approximately 33% of the sample.

According to the study, the label for this sample's treatment or condition signals: allogeneic hematopoietic cell transplantation with graft depleted of TCRalphabeta T cells and CD19 B cells. The children who served as transplant recipients had been given grafts of TCRalphabeta/CD19-depleted allogeneic hematopoietic cells. Here the chain combines TRBV7-9 and TRBJ1-4, and 7 junctional nucleotides match TRBD1. This specimen consisted of PBMCs, obtained before TCRalphabeta/CD19-depleted stem cell transplant. The clonotype originates from a boy under two years old with Wiskott-Aldrich syndrome, due to receive a stem cell transplant. CDR3 loop: CASSPGGSSNEKLFF. The DNA reads as follows: TGTGCCAGCAGCCCAGGGGGGAGTAGTAATGAAAAACTGTTTTTT.